The clone carrying this T cell receptor (beta chain) came up many times. Other DNA sequences of this sample code for an identical CDR3. V gave up 5 bases and J gave up 0 bases, with 9 bases separating them. The CDR3 is 13 amino acids. Germline CDR1 and CDR2: SGHRS and YFSETQ. In the original analysis: Reference gene primer amplification in the assay estimated nucleated cell counts. Generated by immunoSEQ multiplex PCR, the TCRdb table keeps only in-frame clones and is missing some. That table furnishes V, J and clone size, whereas the DNA furnished D and trimming. The sample contains 140,000 or so clones, 78% of which appear only once. The data were taken from a study of blood T cell repertoires in COVID-19. Study-level background: Acute-phase and convalescent COVID-19 samples originated in the United States, Italy and Spain.

The sample consisted of peripheral blood. The rearrangement uses TRBV5-1 and TRBJ2-7; a weak D match, TRBD1 (6 bases). This clonotype was obtained from a woman aged 55-69 years with acute or convalescent COVID-19. The CDR3 region has the DNA TGCGCCAGCAGTAGGGACACCTCCTACGAGCAGTACTTC. Its protein is CASSRDTSYEQYF.